One sample yielded the 22 T cell receptor beta chains listed below, sequenced in a study of Ad26.COV2.S vaccination and SARS-CoV-2 variants. Described treatment: 15 to 20 received Ad26.COV2.S at low or high dose, single or two shots; 5 received placebo; per-sample allocation not given. Sampling happened 63 days after the first vaccine or placebo injection. Some clones are missing from TCRdb's copy, which holds only in-frame ones; the method was immunoSEQ multiplex PCR. This table has some 390,000 clones, about 88% appearing once. The sample here was peripheral blood, taken in a trial of Ad26.COV2.S vaccine versus placebo. The source is a person between 18 and 65 years old who received the Ad26.COV2.S COVID-19 vaccine or a placebo.

In nucleotides, the CDR3 is TGTGCCAGCAGCCAAACGGACATTAATCCAGCTTTCTTT. Protein sequence: CASSQTDINPAFF. The V and J genes are TRBV3-1 (or the pseudogene TRBV3-2) and TRBJ1-1, with a tentative D call TRBD1 (5 bases). CDR1 is LGHDT and CDR2 is YNNKEL in the germline V gene (reference sequence). The length of the CDR3 is 13 residues. Trimming pared 2 bases from V and 10 bases from J, leaving 14 bases between.

This chain links TRBV18 with TRBJ2-1; 7 nucleotides align to TRBD1. V lost 6 bases and J lost 0; bases outside the gene matches: 14. The CDR3 extends over 18 amino acids. Per germline, CDR1 KGHSH and CDR2 LQKENI. CDR3 sequence reads: CASSRDSEAVSSYNEQFF. Written as DNA, the CDR3 is TGTGCCAGCTCCCGGGACAGCGAAGCGGTCAGCTCCTACAATGAGCAGTTCTTC. The whole variable domain, filled in from reference TRBV18 and TRBJ2-1, reads NAGVMQNPRHLVRRRGQEARLRCSPMKGHSHVYWYRQLPEEGLKFMVYLQKENIIDESGMPKERFSAEFPKEGPSILRIQQVVRGDSAAYFCASSRDSEAVSSYNEQFFGPGTRLTVL.

This clone has only one observation. The sample contains more than one DNA sequence encoding this CDR3. The chain carries TRBV11-3 and TRBJ2-7; 8 nucleotides match TRBD2. The V gene end was trimmed by 4 bases and the J gene end by 1 base; junction bases not matched to a gene: 6. The CDR3 spans 15 residues. Germline V gene sequence: CDR1 SGHNT, CDR2 YENEEA. The CDR3 DNA reads as TGTGCCAGCAGCTCGGGTCTAGCGGGTTCCTACGAGCAGTACTTC. The encoded protein is CASSSGLAGSYEQYF.

This chain links TRBV6-2 or TRBV6-3 with TRBJ1-2; unclear D gene. The CDR3 has 13 amino acids. Germline V CDR1 and CDR2: MNHEY, SVGEGT. Trimming removed 2 bases at V and 6 bases at J, with 10 bases between. The CDR3 DNA reads as TGTGCCAGCAGTTACGGACTTGGTCATGGCTACACCTTC. It yields the protein CASSYGLGHGYTF.

This chain joins TRBV5-4 and TRBJ1-1; D gene ambiguous. CDR1 and CDR2 from the germline V gene are SGHNT and YYREEE (reference sequence). CDR3 size: 13 residues. Trimming shortened V by 0 bases and J by 6 bases, and 9 bases separated the two germline ends. The DNA for the CDR3 is TGTGCCAGCAGCTTGGTCGGGGAGCCTGAAGCTTTCTTT. It is translated as CASSLVGEPEAFF.

V is TRBV6-6 and J is TRBJ1-5; possibly TRBD1 for D (6 bases). The V gene lost 7 bases and the J gene lost 5 bases, with 21 bases spanning the gap. Germline values: CDR1 MNHNY, CDR2 SVGAGI (reference sequence). The CDR3 loop spans 16 amino acids. In DNA, the CDR3 is TGTGCCAGCAACCCCCGGGGGGGGCGGGGGGATCAGCCCCAGCATTTT. Encoded protein: CASNPRGGRGDQPQHF.

V gene TRBV19 combines with J gene TRBJ1-6, with 7 bases fitting TRBD1. CDR1 is LNHDA and CDR2 is SQIVND in the germline V gene (reference sequence). The CDR3 has 14 amino acids. The ends lost 4 bases at V and 5 bases at J; junction bases unmatched: 2. CDR3 amino acids: CASSTGQNNSPLHF. The CDR3 DNA follows: TGTGCCAGTAGTACGGGACAGAATAATTCACCCCTCCACTTT.

This sequence joins TRBV28 and TRBJ1-1; D gene unclear. This CDR3 has 12 amino acids. Germline V gene lookup returns CDR1 MDHEN and CDR2 SYDVKM. Trimming stripped 3 bases from V and 6 bases from J, with 8 bases between. CDR3 loop: CASSLVGSEAFF. In DNA form, the CDR3 reads TGTGCCAGCAGTTTGGTGGGCTCTGAAGCTTTCTTT.

The chain uses TRBV7-2 and TRBJ1-6, with TRBD1 matching 7 bases. Per germline, CDR1 SGHTA and CDR2 FQGNSA. The CDR3 spans 15 residues. Trimming took 2 bases from V and 5 from J; bases not matched to a gene: 3. The CDR3 DNA reads as TGTGCCAGCAGCTTAACTGGGACAGATAATTCACCCCTCCACTTT. Amino acid sequence: CASSLTGTDNSPLHF. The full variable domain, with the rest looked up from reference TRBV7-2 and TRBJ1-6, is GAGVSQSPSNKVTEKGKDVELRCDPISGHTALYWYRQSLGQGLEFLIYFQGNSAPDKSGLPSDRFSAERTGGSVSTLTIQRTQQEDSAVYLCASSLTGTDNSPLHFGNGTRLTVT.

The CDR3 loop is CASSPPGGTQYF. CDR3 DNA sequence: TGTGCCAGCAGCCCTCCTGGAGGGACCCAGTACTTC. The V gene is TRBV7-2, the J gene TRBJ2-5; D possibly corresponds to TRBD2 (5 bases). Trimming left V 5 bases short and J 7 bases short, with 11 bases between. The germline V gene encodes CDR1 SGHTA and CDR2 FQGNSA. CDR3 size: 12 residues.

The chain combines TRBV9 with TRBJ2-1; 8 bases match TRBD1. V trimming: 3 bases; J trimming: 3 bases; junction bases outside the gene matches: 8. Germline-derived CDR1 and CDR2 are SGDLS and YYNGEE. The CDR3 is 16 amino acids. The CDR3 bases are TGTGCCAGCAGCGGACGCTCGGGACAGGACTACAATGAGCAGTTCTTC. Translation: CASSGRSGQDYNEQFF.

The gene calls are TRBV25-1 and TRBJ1-5; D remains ambiguous. Trimming took off 3 bases at V and 0 bases at J, with 6 bases between the two ends. This CDR3 contains 14 residues. Germline loops: CDR1 MGHDK, CDR2 SYGVNS. CDR3 in amino acids: CASSDLYSNQPQHF. CDR3 coding DNA: TGTGCCAGCAGTGACTTATATAGCAATCAGCCCCAGCATTTT.

The V gene is TRBV3-1 (or the pseudogene TRBV3-2), the J gene TRBJ2-6; D unclear. Germline V gene sequence: CDR1 LGHDT, CDR2 YNNKEL (reference sequence). The CDR3 totals 16 residues. V was cut by 1 base and J by 0 bases, with 7 bases left in between. Written as DNA, the CDR3 is TGTGCCAGCAGCCAAGTCGTCGGCTCTGGGGCCAACGTCCTGACTTTC. Protein product: CASSQVVGSGANVLTF.

This chain links TRBV12-3 or TRBV12-4 with TRBJ2-5, with D uncertain. The CDR3 loop spans 13 amino acids. Trimming took 5 bases from V and 0 from J, leaving 7 bases between them. CDR3 protein: CASSRMNQETQYF. In DNA form, the CDR3 reads TGTGCCAGCAGTCGTATGAACCAAGAGACCCAGTACTTC.

The chain uses TRBV5-1 and TRBJ2-6; TRBD2 is a possible D gene (6 bases). This CDR3 comprises 15 residues. V lost 6 bases and J lost 1, with 11 bases in between. Germline V lookup: CDR1 SGHRS, CDR2 YFSETQ. CDR3 sequence reads: CASTLAASGANVLTF. For the CDR3, the DNA is TGCGCCAGCACCTTAGCGGCGTCTGGGGCCAACGTCCTGACTTTC.

V gene TRBV13 combines with J gene TRBJ2-3; 9 nucleotides line up with TRBD2. The CDR3 covers 16 residues. Germline V gene sequence: CDR1 PRHDT, CDR2 FYEKMQ (reference sequence). V dropped 4 bases and J dropped 4; count of bases not matched to a gene: 9. This CDR3 is CASSSRAGGMADTQYF. Written as DNA, the CDR3 is TGTGCCAGCAGCTCCAGAGCGGGAGGAATGGCAGATACGCAGTATTTT.

The count of this clone is one. DNA of the CDR3: TGTGCCAGCAGCAAAGGGTGTGCAGGGGGCATTTCCTACGAGCAGTACTTC. Its translation is CASSKGCAGGISYEQYF. V and J are TRBV21-1 and TRBJ2-7; the D call in the table, TRBD1, was not verified against the DNA. TRBV21-1 is designated a pseudogene. This CDR3 region has 17 residues.

This chain joins TRBV5-1 and TRBJ1-1; TRBD1 aligns across 7 bases. J lost 1 base, V lost 7 bases, and 7 bases had no gene match. This CDR3 contains 14 residues. In germline, CDR1 is SGHRS, CDR2 YFSETQ. The DNA of the CDR3 is TGCGCCAGCTCTACAGGGGCCACGAACACTGAAGCTTTCTTT. This codes for CASSTGATNTEAFF.

The J gene is TRBJ2-2, the V gene TRBV7-6; perhaps TRBD2 as D (6 bases). Germline CDR1 reads SGHVS; CDR2 reads FNYEAQ. CDR3 length: 14 amino acids. Trimming stripped 5 bases from V and 4 bases from J, with 11 bases between. DNA for the CDR3: TGTGCCAGCAGCATGGGACTGACCACCGGGGAGCTGTTTTTT. Its translation is CASSMGLTTGELFF.

This clone was counted once. CDR3 bases: TGTGCCAGCCTCTACGGTGGGAGCACTGAAGCTTTCTTT. Its protein product is CASLYGGSTEAFF. The chain employs TRBV12-3 or TRBV12-4 and TRBJ1-1; no clear D gene. This CDR3 has 13 amino acids. V lost 8 bases, J lost 4 bases, and 14 bases lay in between.

The chain carries TRBV5-4 and TRBJ2-7, with 9 bases identical to TRBD2. The ends lost 1 base at V and 5 bases at J; junction bases unmatched: 13. The CDR3 length is 17 residues. CDR1 is SGHNT, CDR2 YYREEE, per germline (reference sequence). CDR3 region: CASSLWLAGSLGDEQYF. Written as DNA, the CDR3 is TGTGCCAGCAGCTTGTGGCTAGCGGGATCTCTGGGGGACGAGCAGTACTTC.

V and J are TRBV9 and TRBJ2-5; D is possibly TRBD1 or TRBD2 (6 bases each). V lost 0 bases and J lost 5, with 17 bases in between. The V gene's germline CDR1 is SGDLS and CDR2 YYNGEE. This CDR3 is 16 amino acids long. Here the CDR3 DNA reads TGTGCCAGCAGCGTAGAGTGGGGGGCCGAAGTGGAGACCCAGTACTTC. Residues: CASSVEWGAEVETQYF.